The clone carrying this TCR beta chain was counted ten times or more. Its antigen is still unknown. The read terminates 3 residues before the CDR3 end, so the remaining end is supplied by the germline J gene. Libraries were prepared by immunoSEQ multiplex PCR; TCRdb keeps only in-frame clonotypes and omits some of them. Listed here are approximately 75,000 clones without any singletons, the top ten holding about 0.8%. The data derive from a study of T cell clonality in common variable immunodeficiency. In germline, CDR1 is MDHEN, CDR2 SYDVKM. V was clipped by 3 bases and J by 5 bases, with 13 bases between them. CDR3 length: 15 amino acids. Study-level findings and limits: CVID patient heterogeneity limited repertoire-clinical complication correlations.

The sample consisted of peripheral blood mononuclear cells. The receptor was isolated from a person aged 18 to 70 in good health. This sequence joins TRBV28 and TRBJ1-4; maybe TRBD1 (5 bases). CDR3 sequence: CASSFLDSPNEKLFF. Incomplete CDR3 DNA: TGTGCCAGCAGTTTCCTCGACAGTCCGAATGAAAAA.